A selection of T cell receptor beta chains follows, all from one sample in a study of blood T cells in healthy people across ages. MiXCR was run by TCRdb on the 5' RACE reads, yielding one entry per CDR3 protein. The data hold about 1.1 million distinct CDR3 sequences, with more than 30% observed a single time. The sequencing sample was made of blood. The receptors here all came from a man in his late teens or twenties in good health. Each CDR3 is given with its conserved first and last residue. The D gene is left open where the match is weak. Expanded clones get a size class; other rows say once, few or many, or leave the size out.

j_gene	abundance	d_gene	v_gene	CDR3aa	CDR3nt
TRBJ2-1	-	TRBD2	TRBV7-9	CASSLLAKTYNEQFF	TGTGCCAGCAGCCTACTAGCGAAGACTTACAATGAGCAGTTCTTC
TRBJ1-2	-	-	TRBV27	CASSLVRGIEGYTF	TGTGCCAGCAGTTTAGTCCGGGGTATAGAGGGCTACACCTTC
TRBJ2-5	-	-	TRBV3-1	CASSQLAAQQGKTQYF	TGTGCCAGCAGCCAATTGGCGGCACAGCAAGGGAAGACCCAGTACTTC
TRBJ2-3	-	-	TRBV7-9	CASSLAGVRTDTQYF	TGTGCCAGCAGCTTAGCTGGGGTACGCACAGATACGCAGTATTTT
TRBJ1-2	-	-	TRBV29-1	CSGEDRKYGYTF	TGCAGCGGAGAAGACAGGAAATACGGCTACACCTTC
TRBJ1-2	-	-	TRBV15	CATSRDLGGTTF	TGTGCCACCAGCAGAGATCTTGGGGGAACCACCTTC
TRBJ1-1	few	-	TRBV4-3	CASSQDLGSNTEAFF	TGCGCCAGCAGCCAAGATTTGGGGTCGAACACTGAAGCTTTCTTT
TRBJ1-1	few	TRBD1	TRBV4-1	CASSPTTGRNTEAFF	TGCGCCAGCAGCCCGACGACAGGGCGGAACACTGAAGCTTTCTTT
TRBJ1-2	-	-	TRBV6-6	CASSYSPSAGMGGYTF	TGTGCCAGCAGTTACTCGCCTAGCGCAGGGATGGGCGGCTACACCTTC
TRBJ2-5	-	TRBD2	TRBV20-1	CSASGTSDQETQYF	TGCAGTGCCAGTGGGACTAGCGATCAAGAGACCCAGTACTTC
TRBJ1-1	-	-	TRBV12-3/TRBV12-4	CASSFMEGTEAFF	TGTGCCAGCAGTTTCATGGAAGGGACTGAAGCTTTCTTT
TRBJ2-1	few	TRBD1	TRBV7-9	CASSSQGQGASRSYNEQFF	TGTGCCAGCAGCTCCCAGGGACAGGGGGCGTCGAGGTCCTACAATGAGCAGTTCTTC
TRBJ1-1	-	-	TRBV4-3	CASSQEWTANTEAFF	TGCGCCAGCAGCCAAGAATGGACAGCGAACACTGAAGCTTTCTTT
TRBJ1-2	-	TRBD1	TRBV29-1	CSVEEAGGWLHTF	TGCAGCGTTGAGGAGGCAGGGGGCTGGTTACACACCTTC
TRBJ1-2	few	-	TRBV9	CASSANGRSQDYGYTF	TGTGCCAGCAGCGCAAATGGACGGAGTCAGGACTATGGCTACACCTTC
TRBJ1-2	-	-	TRBV6-5	CASSDRRDNYGYTF	TGTGCCAGCAGTGACCGGAGAGACAACTATGGCTACACCTTC
TRBJ1-2	few	-	TRBV4-1	CASSQGTRVLGYTF	TGCGCCAGCAGCCAAGGGACTCGGGTTTTGGGCTACACCTTC
TRBJ1-4	-	-	TRBV4-3	CASSRDRVLNEKLFF	TGCGCCAGCAGCCGGGACCGGGTCCTTAATGAAAAACTGTTTTTT
TRBJ2-7	few	TRBD1	TRBV12-3/TRBV12-4	CASSFWGQGEEQYF	TGTGCCAGCAGTTTTTGGGGACAGGGAGAGGAGCAGTACTTC
TRBJ1-4	-	TRBD1	TRBV18	CASSPPFRDRGRTNEKLFF	TGTGCCAGCTCACCACCGTTCCGGGACAGGGGGCGAACTAATGAAAAACTGTTTTTT
TRBJ1-4	few	TRBD1	TRBV5-4	CASSLQGENEKLFF	TGTGCCAGCAGCTTACAGGGGGAGAATGAAAAACTGTTTTTT
TRBJ1-1	-	-	TRBV20-1	CSASRGRMNTEAFF	TGCAGTGCTAGTCGAGGCCGTATGAACACTGAAGCTTTCTTT
TRBJ1-1	few	TRBD1	TRBV30	CAWSRDRAMPEAFF	TGTGCCTGGAGTCGGGACAGGGCGATGCCTGAAGCTTTCTTT
TRBJ1-1	few	-	TRBV20-1	CSASPTEPNTEAFF	TGCAGTGCTAGCCCGACAGAGCCGAACACTGAAGCTTTCTTT
TRBJ1-2	-	-	TRBV20-1	CSARVRDLNYGYTF	TGCAGTGCTAGGGTGAGGGATTTGAACTATGGCTACACCTTC
TRBJ1-1	-	-	TRBV4-2	CASSQSDRPNTEAFF	TGTGCCAGCAGCCAATCTGACAGACCGAACACTGAAGCTTTCTTT
TRBJ2-1	-	-	TRBV20-1	CSASRGPNYNERFF	TGCAGTGCTAGCCGGGGGCCGAACTACAATGAGCGGTTCTTC
TRBJ1-1	few	TRBD1	TRBV7-2	CASSLSLTGEGTEAFF	TGTGCCAGCAGCCTCAGCCTTACAGGGGAAGGCACTGAAGCTTTCTTT
TRBJ1-4	-	-	TRBV4-1	CASSQGQGVEKLFF	TGCGCCAGCAGCCAAGGCCAGGGTGTTGAAAAACTGTTTTTT